A single sample is the source of the 8 T cell receptor beta chains below, sequenced in a study of T-cell memory formation after mild COVID-19. TCRdb re-analysed the 5' RACE reads in MiXCR, keeping a single row per CDR3 protein. The sample has under 300,000 distinct CDR3 sequences; approximately 9% are singletons. The sequenced sample was PBMCs or a T cell subset sorted from them (not recorded which). The receptors originated from a young man who had mild COVID-19 (a few samples of this study predate the infection). Cell type and time point are not known.

This clonotype has just a few counts. The J gene is TRBJ2-1, the V gene TRBV7-3; 11 bases match TRBD2. This CDR3 contains 18 residues. The germline V gene encodes CDR1 SGHTA and CDR2 FQGTGA. Trimming removed 4 bases from V and 8 bases from J; junction bases left unmatched: 16. CDR3 protein: CASSSISGTSGHTDEQFF. The CDR3 nucleotides read TGTGCCAGCAGCTCCATCTCCGGGACTAGCGGCCATACGGATGAGCAGTTCTTC. Looking up the rest from reference TRBV7-3 and TRBJ2-1 gives the full variable domain: GAGVSQTPSNKVTEKGKYVELRCDPISGHTALYWYRQSLGQGPEFLIYFQGTGAADDSGLPNDRFFAVRPEGSVSTLKIQRTERGDSAVYLCASSSISGTSGHTDEQFFGPGTRLTVL.

There are a few counts of this clonotype. V and J are TRBV30 and TRBJ2-2, with a weak D call TRBD2 (5 bases). The V end lost 4 bases, the J end lost 6 bases, and 12 bases lay between the germline ends. The CDR3 totals 13 residues. CDR1 and CDR2 from the germline V gene are GTSNPN and SVGIG (reference sequence). The DNA of the CDR3 is TGTGCCTGGACCAGAATGGGAGCCGGGGAGCTGTTTTTT. Amino acids: CAWTRMGAGELFF.

This clonotype has ten or more counts. The chain recombines TRBV12-3 or TRBV12-4 with TRBJ2-1, with D unresolved. Trimming removed 3 bases from V and 0 bases from J, with 15 bases in between. The CDR3 loop spans 17 amino acids. The chain's CDR3 is CASSFLGSASSYNEQFF. CDR3 coding DNA: TGTGCCAGCAGTTTTTTGGGAAGCGCCAGCTCCTACAATGAGCAGTTCTTC.

The V gene is TRBV15, the J gene TRBJ2-7, with TRBD2 as a possible D gene (5 bases). CDR3 length: 13 amino acids. The V end was cut by 5 bases, the J end by 5 bases, with 13 bases between. CDR1 and CDR2 from the germline V gene are LNHNV and YYDKDF (reference sequence). The CDR3: CATSLLVRDEQYF. The CDR3 DNA sequence: TGTGCCACCAGCCTCCTTGTGAGGGACGAGCAGTACTTC.

This clonotype appeared a few times. The chain uses TRBV7-3 and TRBJ2-7; TRBD1 aligns across 7 bases. The V gene's germline CDR1 is SGHTA and CDR2 FQGTGA. The CDR3 has 14 amino acids. V trimming: 5 bases; J trimming: 2 bases; junction bases outside the gene matches: 6. CDR3: CASSQTGKAYEQYV. CDR3 sequence (DNA): TGTGCCAGCAGCCAGACAGGGAAAGCCTACGAGCAGTACGTC.

This clonotype came up a few times. The chain is built from TRBV24-1 and TRBJ2-2, with 8 bases that match TRBD1. Looked up from germline, CDR1 is KGHDR and CDR2 is SFDVKD. J lost 2 bases, V lost 9 bases, and 4 bases had no gene match. The CDR3 has 14 residues. CDR3 sequence: CATAGTGNTGELFF. The DNA for the CDR3 is TGTGCCACCGCCGGGACAGGAAACACCGGGGAGCTGTTTTTT.

This chain links TRBV15 with TRBJ1-5, with 7 bases fitting TRBD1. V was clipped by 3 bases and J by 4 bases; unmatched bases: 9. Per the germline V gene, CDR1 is LNHNV and CDR2 is YYDKDF (reference sequence). The CDR3 contains 16 residues. CDR3 DNA sequence: TGTGCCACCAGCAGCCCGACAGGGAAGAAAAATCAGCCCCAGCATTTT. This codes for CATSSPTGKKNQPQHF.

The rearrangement uses TRBV7-6 and TRBJ1-1; TRBD1 matches at 7 bases. The CDR3 consists of 12 residues. The germline CDR1 and CDR2 sequences are SGHVS and FNYEAQ. V shed 5 bases and J 10 bases; nucleotides not matched to a gene: 7. The CDR3 loop reads CASSPGTVGAFF. CDR3 in DNA: TGTGCCAGCAGCCCAGGGACAGTCGGAGCTTTCTTT.